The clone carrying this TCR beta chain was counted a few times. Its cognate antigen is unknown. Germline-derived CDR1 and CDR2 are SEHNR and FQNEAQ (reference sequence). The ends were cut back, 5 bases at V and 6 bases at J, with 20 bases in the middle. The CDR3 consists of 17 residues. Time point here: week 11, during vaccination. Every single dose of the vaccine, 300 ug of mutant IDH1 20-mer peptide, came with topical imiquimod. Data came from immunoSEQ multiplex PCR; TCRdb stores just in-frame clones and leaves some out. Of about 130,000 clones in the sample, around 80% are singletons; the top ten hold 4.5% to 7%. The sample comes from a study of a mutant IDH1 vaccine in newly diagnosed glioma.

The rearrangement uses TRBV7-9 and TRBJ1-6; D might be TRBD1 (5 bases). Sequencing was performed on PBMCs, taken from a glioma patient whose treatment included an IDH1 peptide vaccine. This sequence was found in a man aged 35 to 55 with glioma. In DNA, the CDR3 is TGTGCCAGCAGCCCCCTGGTGGCCGGGACGGGTAATTCACCCCTCCACTTT. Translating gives CASSPLVAGTGNSPLHF.